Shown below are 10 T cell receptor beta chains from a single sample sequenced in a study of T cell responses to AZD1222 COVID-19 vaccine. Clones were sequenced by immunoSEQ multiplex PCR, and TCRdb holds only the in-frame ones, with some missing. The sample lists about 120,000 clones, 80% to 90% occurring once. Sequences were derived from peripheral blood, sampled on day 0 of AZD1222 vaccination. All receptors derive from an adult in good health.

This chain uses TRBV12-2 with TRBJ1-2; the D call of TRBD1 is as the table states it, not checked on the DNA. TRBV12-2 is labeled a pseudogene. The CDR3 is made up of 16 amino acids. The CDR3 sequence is CASRLAPGTGMGGYTF. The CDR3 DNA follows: TGTGCAAGTCGCTTAGCCCCTGGGACAGGGATGGGCGGCTACACCTTC.

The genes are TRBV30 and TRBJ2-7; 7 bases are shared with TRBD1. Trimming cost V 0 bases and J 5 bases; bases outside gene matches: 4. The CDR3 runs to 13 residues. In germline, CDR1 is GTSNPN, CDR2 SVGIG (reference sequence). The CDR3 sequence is CAWSVEGAHEQYF. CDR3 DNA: TGTGCCTGGAGTGTTGAGGGGGCCCACGAGCAGTACTTC.

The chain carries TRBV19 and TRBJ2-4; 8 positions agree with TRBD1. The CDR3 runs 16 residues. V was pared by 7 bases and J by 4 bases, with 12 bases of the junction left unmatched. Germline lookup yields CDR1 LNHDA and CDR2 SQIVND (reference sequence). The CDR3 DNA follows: TGTGCCAGTAACCCCGACTCCAGGGGGCCTAAAAACATTCAGTACTTC. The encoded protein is CASNPDSRGPKNIQYF.

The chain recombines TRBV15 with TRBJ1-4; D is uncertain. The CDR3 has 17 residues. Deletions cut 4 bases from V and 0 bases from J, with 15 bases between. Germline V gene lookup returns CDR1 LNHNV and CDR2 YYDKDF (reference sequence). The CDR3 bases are TGTGCCACCAGCAAGCCCCCGGGTATCCCAACTAATGAAAAACTGTTTTTT. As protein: CATSKPPGIPTNEKLFF.

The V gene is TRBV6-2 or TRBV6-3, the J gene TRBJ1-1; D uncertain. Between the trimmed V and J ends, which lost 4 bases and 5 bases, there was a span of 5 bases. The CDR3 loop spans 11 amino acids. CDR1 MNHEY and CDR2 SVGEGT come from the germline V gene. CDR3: CASSLQTEAFF. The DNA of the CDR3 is TGTGCCAGCAGTTTACAGACTGAAGCTTTCTTT.

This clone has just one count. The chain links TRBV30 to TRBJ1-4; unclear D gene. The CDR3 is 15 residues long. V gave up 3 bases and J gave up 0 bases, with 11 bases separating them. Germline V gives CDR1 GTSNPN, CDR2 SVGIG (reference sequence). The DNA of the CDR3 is TGTGCCTGGAGCCCTCCAGACTCAACTAATGAAAAACTGTTTTTT. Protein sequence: CAWSPPDSTNEKLFF.

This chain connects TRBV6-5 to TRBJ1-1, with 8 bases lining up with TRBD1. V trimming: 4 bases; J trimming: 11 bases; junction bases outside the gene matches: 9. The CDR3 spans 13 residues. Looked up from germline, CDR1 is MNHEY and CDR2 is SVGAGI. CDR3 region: CASSFGTGSLAFF. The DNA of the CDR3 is TGTGCCAGCAGTTTCGGGACAGGTTCTCTCGCTTTCTTT.

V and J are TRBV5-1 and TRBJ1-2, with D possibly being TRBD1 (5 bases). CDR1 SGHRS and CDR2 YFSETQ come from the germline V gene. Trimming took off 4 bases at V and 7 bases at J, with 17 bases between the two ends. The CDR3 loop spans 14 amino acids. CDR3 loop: CASSADSLAAGYTF. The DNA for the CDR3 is TGCGCCAGCAGCGCCGACAGCCTAGCGGCTGGCTACACCTTC.

In DNA form, the CDR3 reads TGTGCCAGCAGTGGACGACAGCTCTCCCTCTCTGGGGCCAACGTCCTGACTTTC. Translated: CASSGRQLSLSGANVLTF. V and J are TRBV25-1 and TRBJ2-6, with TRBD1 as a possible D gene (5 bases). The V gene lost 4 bases and the J gene lost 0 bases, with 16 bases spanning the gap. The germline CDR1 and CDR2 sequences are MGHDK and SYGVNS. The CDR3 spans 18 residues. Together with reference TRBV25-1 and TRBJ2-6, the CDR3 gives the full variable domain: EADIYQTPRYLVIGTGKKITLECSQTMGHDKMYWYQQDPGMELHLIHYSYGVNSTEKGDLSSESTVSRIRTEHFPLTLESARPSHTSQYLCASSGRQLSLSGANVLTFGAGSRLTVL.

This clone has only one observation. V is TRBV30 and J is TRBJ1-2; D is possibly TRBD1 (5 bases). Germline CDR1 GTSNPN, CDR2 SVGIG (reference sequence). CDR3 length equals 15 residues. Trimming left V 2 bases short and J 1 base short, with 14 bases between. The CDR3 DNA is TGTGCCTGGAGTCCCCCTCGACAGAATAACTATGGCTACACCTTC. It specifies CAWSPPRQNNYGYTF.